Below are 13 T cell receptor beta chains sequenced from a single sample in a study of PD-L1 blockade in urothelial cancer. TCRdb's table, derived via immunoSEQ multiplex PCR, lists solely in-frame clones and lacks some. The sample has approximately 110,000 clones, under 85% seen once. Sequencing used PBMCs, obtained around atezolizumab (anti-PD-L1) treatment. The source of these receptors is a man aged 45-65 years with urothelial cancer.

The gene calls are TRBV15 and TRBJ1-5; D is unclear. V was shortened by 0 bases and J by 3 bases, with 12 bases between the two germline ends. CDR1 is LNHNV and CDR2 is YYDKDF in the germline V gene (reference sequence). This CDR3 region has 16 residues. CDR3 loop: CATSRDVSDYNQPQHF. As DNA, the CDR3 is TGTGCCACCAGCAGAGATGTGTCAGACTACAATCAGCCCCAGCATTTT.

The rearrangement links TRBV7-2 to TRBJ1-1, with 8 bases fitting TRBD1. Germline V lookup: CDR1 SGHTA, CDR2 FQGNSA. V lost 2 bases, J lost 5 bases, and 4 bases stayed unmatched. This CDR3 region has 14 residues. The CDR3 nucleotides read TGTGCCAGCAGCTTACAGGGGGCCGGGACTGAAGCTTTCTTT. Translating gives CASSLQGAGTEAFF.

The J gene is TRBJ1-1, the V gene TRBV28, with 8 bases fitting TRBD1. Germline lookup yields CDR1 MDHEN and CDR2 SYDVKM. The CDR3 runs to 14 residues. V trimming: 5 bases; J trimming: 1 base; junction bases outside the gene matches: 3. CDR3: CASSLQGGNTEAFF. CDR3 in DNA: TGTGCCAGCAGTCTACAGGGGGGGAACACTGAAGCTTTCTTT.

A few counts support this clone. The CDR3 loop reads CASSWLNTEAFF. As DNA, the CDR3 is TGTGCCAGTAGTTGGCTGAACACTGAAGCTTTCTTT. This sequence joins TRBV19 and TRBJ1-1; D is ambiguous. V was pared by 5 bases and J by 0 bases, with 4 bases between. CDR1 and CDR2 from the germline V gene are LNHDA and SQIVND (reference sequence). This CDR3 region has 12 residues.

The V call is TRBV7-9, the J call TRBJ2-7; 12 positions match TRBD2. Germline V lookup: CDR1 SEHNR, CDR2 FQNEAQ (reference sequence). The CDR3 is 17 residues long. V was pared by 2 bases and J by 7 bases, with 12 bases of the junction left unmatched. The CDR3: CASSLRTSGNRVSEQYF. In DNA form, the CDR3 reads TGTGCCAGCAGCTTACGGACTAGCGGGAATAGAGTGAGTGAGCAGTACTTC.

This chain joins TRBV5-1 and TRBJ2-1, with unresolved D. Trimming pared 0 bases from V and 6 bases from J, leaving 7 bases between. The CDR3 totals 13 residues. Germline V gene sequence: CDR1 SGHRS, CDR2 YFSETQ. CDR3 nucleotides: TGCGCCAGCAGCTTGGCGTCCAGCAATGAGCAGTTCTTC. It is translated as CASSLASSNEQFF.

The chain combines TRBV11-2 with TRBJ2-5, with 7 bases lining up with TRBD2. J was trimmed by 4 bases and V by 4 bases; bases with no gene match: 12. The CDR3 is 16 amino acids. Germline V gene data show CDR1 as SGHAT and CDR2 as FQNNGV. The CDR3, as DNA: TGTGCCAGCAGCTCCGGACTAGGTCCGAGTGGAGAGACCCAGTACTTC. It yields the protein CASSSGLGPSGETQYF.

This clone was seen more than once but under ten times. The chain has TRBV11-3 and TRBJ2-2; D ambiguous. Germline CDR1 SGHNT, CDR2 YENEEA. Trimming shortened V by 4 bases and J by 5 bases, and 11 bases separated the two germline ends. CDR3 length: 14 amino acids. The CDR3 DNA sequence: TGTGCCAGCAGCTATGGAGCGAGTACCGGGGAGCTGTTTTTT. Amino acids: CASSYGASTGELFF.

The V and J genes are TRBV5-1 and TRBJ2-7, with 10 bases aligning to TRBD2. Germline CDR1 SGHRS, CDR2 YFSETQ. After removal of 5 bases from V and 3 bases from J, the junction contained 5 bases not matched to a gene. CDR3 length: 14 amino acids. DNA of the CDR3: TGCGCCAGCAGTTGGACTAGCGGAAACTACGAGCAGTACTTC. Translated: CASSWTSGNYEQYF.

This chain connects TRBV18 to TRBJ2-5; D might be TRBD2 (5 bases). Per the germline V gene, CDR1 is KGHSH and CDR2 is LQKENI. V was trimmed by 1 base and J by 1 base, leaving 16 bases between them. The CDR3 runs to 17 residues. The CDR3 protein is CASSPRSPSGSQETQYF. The CDR3 DNA reads TGTGCCAGCTCACCACGGTCGCCCAGCGGAAGCCAAGAGACCCAGTACTTC.

CDR3 DNA: TGTGCCAGCAGCGTAGGAATCCAGGGGTTCGGTGAAAAACTGTTTTTT. It translates to CASSVGIQGFGEKLFF. This chain connects TRBV9 to TRBJ1-4; maybe TRBD1 (6 bases). V gave up 0 bases and J gave up 7 bases, with 16 bases separating them. Looked up from germline, CDR1 is SGDLS and CDR2 is YYNGEE. The CDR3 covers 16 residues.

V usage is TRBV4-1 and J usage is TRBJ2-6; D not resolved. This CDR3 has 18 amino acids. V was pared by 2 bases and J by 0 bases, with 14 bases between. CDR1 MGHRA and CDR2 YSYEKL come from the germline V gene. CDR3 DNA sequence: TGCGCCAGCAGCCAACCCTTTCTACTGAGCTCTGGGGCCAACGTCCTGACTTTC. Its translation: CASSQPFLLSSGANVLTF.

The chain combines TRBV21-1 with TRBJ2-5; the table names TRBD2, a call not compared with the DNA. TRBV21-1 has pseudogene status. The length of the CDR3 is 12 residues. The CDR3 DNA is TGTGCCAGGGGAGTGGTTTTTAGGACCCAGTACTTC. Translated, it gives CARGVVFRTQYF.